Listed below are T cell receptor beta chains from one sample, sequenced in a study of identical twins. TCRdb re-called the 5' RACE reads through MiXCR, storing one row per CDR3 protein. The data show 650,000 to 750,000 distinct CDR3 sequences, 21% seen once. These data also featured in a second study, about T cells expressing NK-cell markers.

The sample consisted of PBMCs. Receptors were obtained from a woman under 30 in good health. The CDR3 runs from the conserved cysteine through the conserved F or W. Fields, in order: clone size, J gene, V gene, D gene, CDR3 protein, CDR3 DNA. D genes are given only for firm matches. Not every row has a clone size; where given, it reads once, few, many or a size class.

- TRBJ1-4 TRBV11-2 - CASSLDGGGDEKLFF TGTGCCAGCAGCTTAGATGGGGGAGGCGATGAAAAACTGTTTTTT
few TRBJ2-7 TRBV5-5 - CASSPISGSGFEQYF TGTGCCAGCAGCCCGATTAGTGGGAGTGGTTTCGAGCAGTACTTC
many TRBJ1-2 TRBV4-3 - CASSQENRHGYTF TGCGCCAGCAGCCAAGAGAACAGGCATGGCTACACCTTC
few TRBJ2-2 TRBV6-5 - CASRSSSGELFF TGTGCCAGCAGATCTTCTTCCGGGGAGCTGTTTTTT
few TRBJ2-7 TRBV10-2 TRBD1 CASRDRARGEQYF TGCGCCAGCAGAGACAGGGCCCGCGGCGAGCAGTACTTC
few TRBJ1-2 TRBV20-1 - CSASADGYTF TGCAGTGCCAGTGCTGATGGCTACACCTTC
- TRBJ2-1 TRBV9 TRBD2 CASSVGGTSLNNEQFF TGTGCCAGCAGCGTAGGTGGGACTAGCTTGAACAATGAGCAGTTCTTC
many TRBJ2-1 TRBV5-1 - CASKETGVNEQFF TGCGCCAGCAAGGAGACTGGAGTAAATGAGCAGTTCTTC
few TRBJ1-2 TRBV6-1 - CASTPGRPNYGYTF TGTGCCAGCACCCCGGGCAGGCCTAACTATGGCTACACCTTC
- TRBJ2-3 TRBV2 - CASSSGQGLSGGPTDTQYF TGTGCCAGCAGTAGTGGGCAGGGTCTTTCAGGCGGACCCACAGATACGCAGTATTTT
- TRBJ2-7 TRBV7-2 TRBD2 CASSPELADSYEQYF TGTGCCAGCAGCCCCGAGCTAGCGGACTCCTACGAGCAGTACTTC
- TRBJ1-2 TRBV5-5 - CARGPGLLCYGYTF TGTGCCAGGGGCCCGGGGCTGCTCTGCTATGGCTACACCTTC
few TRBJ1-2 TRBV7-6 TRBD1 CASSLEGTGVRDYGYTF TGTGCCAGCAGCTTAGAAGGGACAGGGGTCAGGGACTATGGCTACACCTTC
- TRBJ2-5 TRBV12-3/TRBV12-4 - CASSLGLGVQETQYF TGTGCCAGCAGTTTGGGGCTGGGGGTCCAAGAGACCCAGTACTTC
few TRBJ1-5 TRBV12-3/TRBV12-4 - CASSFQSNQPQHF TGTGCCAGCAGTTTTCAGAGCAATCAGCCCCAGCATTTT
many TRBJ2-5 TRBV12-3/TRBV12-4 TRBD2 CASSRTSVETQYF TGTGCCAGCAGTCGGACTAGCGTGGAGACCCAGTACTTC
- TRBJ1-4 TRBV12-3/TRBV12-4 TRBD1 CASSFGTTGQHNEKLFF TGTGCCAGCAGTTTTGGAACTACGGGACAGCATAATGAAAAACTGTTTTTT
- TRBJ2-6 TRBV20-1 TRBD1 CSASQGASGANVLTF TGCAGTGCTAGCCAGGGGGCGAGTGGGGCCAACGTCCTGACTTTC
few TRBJ2-3 TRBV4-3 - CASSQALTSTDTQYF TGCGCCAGCAGCCAAGCTTTGACTAGCACAGATACGCAGTATTTT
- TRBJ2-1 TRBV12-3/TRBV12-4 TRBD2 CASSLAQGTSGTGEQFF TGTGCCAGCAGTTTAGCGCAGGGGACTAGCGGGACTGGTGAGCAGTTCTTC
few TRBJ2-2 TRBV6-5 - CASSYLSQFTGELFF TGTGCCAGCAGTTATTTAAGCCAGTTCACCGGGGAGCTGTTTTTT
few TRBJ2-7 TRBV20-1 - CSAGRVDPSAEQYF TGCAGTGCGGGAAGGGTGGACCCATCTGCCGAGCAGTACTTC
few TRBJ2-3 TRBV20-1 TRBD1 CSARGLGSTDTQYF TGCAGTGCCAGGGGGTTAGGTAGCACAGATACGCAGTATTTT
- TRBJ2-1 TRBV7-9 TRBD2 CASKTSGRPSYNEQFF TGTGCCAGTAAAACTAGCGGGAGACCCTCCTACAATGAGCAGTTCTTC
- TRBJ2-5 TRBV7-9 - CASSLSRQAGPETQYF TGTGCCAGCAGCCTCTCAAGACAGGCAGGTCCAGAGACCCAGTACTTC
few TRBJ2-1 TRBV9 TRBD2 CASSVWGGLAGRGPSSEQFF TGTGCCAGCAGCGTTTGGGGGGGACTAGCGGGACGTGGTCCCTCTAGTGAGCAGTTCTTC
- TRBJ2-1 TRBV5-1 TRBD1 CASSLAQGVTVNEQFF TGCGCCAGCAGCTTGGCCCAGGGGGTTACTGTCAATGAGCAGTTCTTC
- TRBJ2-1 TRBV5-6 TRBD2 CASSLTGGPNLYNEQFF TGTGCCAGCAGCTTAACGGGAGGGCCCAACCTCTACAATGAGCAGTTCTTC
- TRBJ1-1 TRBV20-1 - CSARTSGVAFF TGCAGTGCTAGAACTTCAGGGGTAGCTTTCTTT
- TRBJ2-3 TRBV7-9 - CASSPRTVTDTQYF TGTGCCAGCAGCCCAAGGACAGTCACAGATACGCAGTATTTT
many TRBJ2-1 TRBV2 - CASSPRETGFSYNEQFF TGTGCCAGCAGCCCTAGGGAAACAGGATTTTCATACAATGAGCAGTTCTTC
few TRBJ1-6 TRBV4-2 - CASSQEDSNSPLHF TGTGCCAGCAGCCAGGAGGACAGTAATTCACCCCTCCACTTT
many TRBJ2-3 TRBV5-1 - CASSLGRSTDTQYF TGCGCCAGCAGCCTAGGACGTTCCACAGATACGCAGTATTTT
many TRBJ1-2 TRBV5-1 - CASRVTGDYGYTF TGCGCCAGCAGGGTAACAGGAGACTATGGCTACACCTTC
many TRBJ1-5 TRBV20-1 TRBD1 CSATQGEKPQHF TGCAGTGCTACGCAGGGGGAAAAGCCCCAGCATTTT
many TRBJ2-5 TRBV29-1 - CSVSGTQYF TGCAGCGTTTCAGGGACCCAGTACTTC
few TRBJ1-1 TRBV7-2 - CASRFAGTREAFF TGTGCCAGCAGGTTCGCCGGGACGAGGGAAGCTTTCTTT
few TRBJ2-7 TRBV7-2 TRBD2 CASGRGGTYYEQYF TGTGCCAGTGGAAGGGGAGGGACGTACTACGAGCAGTACTTC
- TRBJ2-5 TRBV7-7 TRBD2 CASSRGTSGGEETQYF TGTGCTAGCAGCCGCGGGACTAGCGGGGGGGAAGAGACCCAGTACTTC
- TRBJ2-7 TRBV12-3/TRBV12-4 - CASSLARGVQEQYF TGTGCCAGCAGTTTAGCGAGGGGGGTCCAAGAGCAGTACTTC
many TRBJ1-1 TRBV6-5 - CASSHGAEAFF TGTGCCAGCAGCCACGGGGCTGAAGCTTTCTTT